Reported below is one T cell receptor (beta chain). From germline, CDR1 is LGHNT and CDR2 FRNRAP. After removal of 1 base from V and 4 bases from J, the junction contained 6 bases not matched to a gene. CDR3 length: 16 amino acids. The data were obtained in a study of T cells in localized non-small cell lung cancer. Method: immunoSEQ multiplex PCR; TCRdb's copy keeps in-frame clones and lacks some. This sample has 1,500 to 2,000 clones, with roughly two fifths found just once. The clonotype comes from a woman between 35 and 75 years old with stage I lung adenocarcinoma. The chain carries TRBV12-5 and TRBJ2-5; 10 bases agree with TRBD2. The source material was lung tumor tissue, sampled before any cancer treatment. CDR3 sequence: CASGLGLSGGRETQYF. The CDR3 bases are TGTGCTAGTGGTTTGGGCCTTAGCGGGGGGAGAGAGACCCAGTACTTC.